This T cell receptor beta chain was found in a study of glioma-infiltrating T cells. Study-level points and caveats: Above-expected tissue-blood divergence occurred in all gliomas, most in low-grade ones.

The CDR3 consists of 14 residues. The V and J ends lost 6 bases and 1 base respectively, with 12 bases between them. This clonotype showed up just a few times. Its target is not known. TCR alpha and beta CDR3 regions were amplified from RNA using iRepertoire nested multiplex PCR. A single record per CDR3 protein comes from TCRdb applying MiXCR to the multiplex PCR reads. The data contain about 200,000 distinct CDR3 sequences, around 30% of them singletons. The sequencing sample was made of glioma tissue, nonneoplastic brain tissue, or PBMCs (not recorded which). The TCR comes from a human donor with low-grade glioma or glioblastoma, undergoing nonglioma brain surgery, or in good health (not recorded which). The chain links TRBV12-3 or TRBV12-4 to TRBJ2-5; D remains unclear. The CDR3 region is CASSPAVLQETQYF. The CDR3 coding sequence is TGTGCCAGCAGCCCCGCCGTTCTCCAAGAGACCCAGTACTTC.